This T cell receptor beta chain comes out of a study of blood T cell repertoires in COVID-19. Study context: COVID-19 samples collected from the United States, Italy and Spain covered acute and convalescent phases. PBMCs, B-cell-depleted T cells, or T cells were the source of the cDNA or gDNA that made up the material.

Original data processing: For nucleated cells, counts were estimated from reference gene primer amplification. Produced via immunoSEQ multiplex PCR; TCRdb's table is partial and in-frame only. V and J calls and clone size follow that table, whereas D and trimming were derived from the DNA. The sample lists approximately 15,000 clones, 88% occurring once. V lost 7 bases and J lost 3, with 16 bases in between. The CDR3 is made up of 15 amino acids. The germline V gene encodes CDR1 LNHDA and CDR2 SQIVND (reference sequence). Material for sequencing was peripheral blood. The source is a human donor in a cohort sampled during active COVID-19. The chain carries TRBV19 and TRBJ1-5, with D possibly TRBD1 on 5 matching bases. For the CDR3, the DNA is TGTGCCAGTACAACAGGTGATAGCCCCAATCAGCCCCAGCATTTT. This codes for CASTTGDSPNQPQHF.